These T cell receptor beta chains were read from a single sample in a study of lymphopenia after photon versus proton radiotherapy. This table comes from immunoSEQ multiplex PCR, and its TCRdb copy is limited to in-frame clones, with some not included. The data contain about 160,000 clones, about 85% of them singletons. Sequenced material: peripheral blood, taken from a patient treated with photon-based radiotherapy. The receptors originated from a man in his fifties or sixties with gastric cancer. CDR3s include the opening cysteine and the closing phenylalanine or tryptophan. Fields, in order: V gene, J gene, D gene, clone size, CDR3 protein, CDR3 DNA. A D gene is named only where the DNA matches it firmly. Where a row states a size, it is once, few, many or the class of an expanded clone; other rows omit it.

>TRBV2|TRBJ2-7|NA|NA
CASTPTGTSYEQYF
TGTGCCAGCACCCCGACCGGGACCTCCTACGAGCAGTACTTC
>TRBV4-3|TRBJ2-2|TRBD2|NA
CASSQDTRGGNTGELFF
TGCGCCAGCAGCCAAGATACTCGCGGGGGGAACACCGGGGAGCTGTTTTTT
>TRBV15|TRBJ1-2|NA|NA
CATSRDRWTGLYGYTF
TGTGCCACCAGCAGAGATCGTTGGACGGGGCTCTATGGCTACACCTTC
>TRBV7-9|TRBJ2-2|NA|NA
CASSLGRNTGELFF
TGTGCCAGCAGCCTGGGACGGAACACCGGGGAGCTGTTTTTT
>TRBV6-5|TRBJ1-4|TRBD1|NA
CASSLTGEEKLFF
TGTGCCAGCAGTTTGACAGGGGAAGAAAAACTGTTTTTT
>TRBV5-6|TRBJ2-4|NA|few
CASSIPTAKEAKNIQYF
TGTGCCAGCAGTATCCCGACAGCAAAGGAGGCCAAAAACATTCAGTACTTC
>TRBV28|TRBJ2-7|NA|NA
CASSSTSGLREEQYF
TGTGCCAGCAGTTCAACCAGCGGACTCCGGGAGGAGCAGTACTTC
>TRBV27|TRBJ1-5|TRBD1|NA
CASSPPSGQGYIGSAQHF
TGTGCCAGCAGTCCACCCTCGGGACAGGGATATATAGGGTCAGCCCAGCATTTT
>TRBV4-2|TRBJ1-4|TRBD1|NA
CASSQARGTATNEKLFF
TGTGCCAGCAGCCAAGCGAGGGGGACAGCAACTAATGAAAAACTGTTTTTT
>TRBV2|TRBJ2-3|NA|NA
CASRNSGRTDTQYF
TGTGCCAGCAGAAATAGCGGACGCACAGATACGCAGTATTTT
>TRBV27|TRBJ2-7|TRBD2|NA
CASSRTTGTSNEQYF
TGTGCCAGCAGCAGAACTACCGGGACTAGCAACGAGCAGTACTTC
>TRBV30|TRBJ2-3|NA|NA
CAWRSKWGSTDTQYF
TGTGCCTGGAGGTCCAAATGGGGTTCAACAGATACGCAGTATTTT
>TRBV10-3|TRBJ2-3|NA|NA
CAISVQSTDTQYF
TGTGCCATCAGTGTGCAGAGCACAGATACGCAGTATTTT
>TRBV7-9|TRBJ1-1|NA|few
CASSLTVNTEAFF
TGTGCCAGCAGCCTCACAGTGAACACTGAAGCTTTCTTT
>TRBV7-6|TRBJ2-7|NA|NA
CASSLGGAGEQYF
TGTGCCAGCAGCTTAGGTGGGGCGGGTGAGCAGTACTTC
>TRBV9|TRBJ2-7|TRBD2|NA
CASSPTSGGTYEQYF
TGTGCCAGCAGCCCCACTAGCGGGGGGACCTACGAGCAGTACTTC
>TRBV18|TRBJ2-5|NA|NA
CASSPQAGAETQYF
TGTGCCAGCTCACCACAGGCAGGGGCGGAGACCCAGTACTTC
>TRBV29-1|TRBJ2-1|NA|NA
CSVEAGQFYNEQFF
TGCAGCGTTGAAGCTGGACAGTTCTACAATGAGCAGTTCTTC
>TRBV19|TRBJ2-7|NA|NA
CASRDEQYF
TGTGCCAGTAGAGACGAGCAGTACTTC
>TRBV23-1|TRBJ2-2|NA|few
CASSQSGTPDTGELFF
TGCGCCAGCAGTCAATCAGGGACTCCCGACACCGGGGAGCTGTTTTTT
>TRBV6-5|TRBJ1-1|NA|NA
CASTMGTEAFF
TGTGCCAGCACCATGGGCACTGAAGCTTTCTTT
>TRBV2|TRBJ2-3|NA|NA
CASREGQADTQYF
TGTGCCAGCCGTGAAGGGCAGGCAGATACGCAGTATTTT